One sample yielded the 22 T cell receptor beta chains listed below, sequenced in a study of post-analysis software for immune sequencing data. These TCRs are of unknown antigen specificity. Every TCR beta cDNA library bore unique molecular identifiers. Using its own MiXCR run on the PCR reads, TCRdb lists one record per CDR3 protein. The repertoire has 820,000 or so distinct CDR3 sequences, around 50% of them found once; the top ten carry 4.6%. The study's findings and limits: With TRBV5-6, TRBV5-1 and TRBV20-1 included, about 5 TRBV segments were more frequent in patients than in controls.

Material for sequencing was blood. The origin of the receptors is a girl between 5 and 17 years old with multiple sclerosis.

This chain connects TRBV5-5 to TRBJ2-3; TRBD2 might be the D (6 bases). Trimming removed 0 bases from V and 5 bases from J, with 10 bases in between. Germline CDR1 and CDR2: SGHKS and YYEKEE (reference sequence). This CDR3 contains 14 residues. DNA for the CDR3: TGTGCCAGCAGCTTGGCAGGGACTGGAGATACGCAGTATTTT. This sequence encodes CASSLAGTGDTQYF.

In nucleotides, the CDR3 is TGTGCCAGCAGCCAAGTCGGGCTAGCTGTGAGCTCCTACGAGCAGTACTTC. Protein product: CASSQVGLAVSSYEQYF. The V gene is TRBV14, the J gene TRBJ2-7; the D gene is possibly TRBD2 (5 bases). The CDR3 runs to 17 residues. V lost 1 base and J lost 0, with 16 bases in between. CDR1 is SGHDN, CDR2 FVKESK, per germline.

The chain recombines TRBV2 with TRBJ2-3; a weak D match, TRBD1 (5 bases). Trimming took 7 bases from V and 0 from J, leaving 11 bases between them. Per germline, CDR1 SNHLY and CDR2 FYNNEI. The CDR3 runs 14 residues. In nucleotides, the CDR3 is TGTGCCAGCATTGGGGCAACTAGCACAGATACGCAGTATTTT. This translates into CASIGATSTDTQYF.

The chain carries TRBV5-1 and TRBJ2-1; tentatively, D is TRBD2 (6 bases). Looked up from germline, CDR1 is SGHRS and CDR2 is YFSETQ. The CDR3 contains 14 residues. Trimming shortened V by 2 bases and J by 5 bases, and 11 bases separated the two germline ends. CDR3 sequence reads: CASSFSGLNNEQFF. The CDR3 DNA sequence: TGCGCCAGCAGCTTCTCGGGACTCAACAATGAGCAGTTCTTC.

The chain uses TRBV24-1 and TRBJ2-1, with 8 bases aligning to TRBD1. V shed 4 bases and J 5 bases; nucleotides not matched to a gene: 9. The germline CDR1 and CDR2 sequences are KGHDR and SFDVKD. This CDR3 has 16 residues. CDR3 bases: TGTGCCACCAGTGAAGGGACAGGCAAAATGGACAATGAGCAGTTCTTC. Translated: CATSEGTGKMDNEQFF.

This sequence joins TRBV29-1 and TRBJ2-5; 8 bases are a match to TRBD2. V trimming: 4 bases; J trimming: 5 bases; junction bases outside the gene matches: 9. Germline-derived CDR1 and CDR2 are SQVTM and ANQGSEA. This CDR3 is built from 14 residues. CDR3 protein: CSVVRAGVGETQYF. The CDR3 bases are TGCAGCGTTGTTCGAGCGGGAGTCGGGGAGACCCAGTACTTC.

V gene TRBV5-1 combines with J gene TRBJ1-2, with a weak D call TRBD1 (6 bases). In germline, CDR1 is SGHRS, CDR2 YFSETQ. There are 14 residues in the CDR3. With 0 bases removed from V and 6 bases from J, the gap between germline ends came to 12 bases. The CDR3 protein is CASSLAAGADGYTF. DNA for the CDR3: TGCGCCAGCAGCTTGGCCGCGGGGGCGGATGGCTACACCTTC.

This clonotype was recorded a few times. The chain has TRBV12-5 and TRBJ2-3, with no clear D. Trimming cost V 1 base and J 1 base, with 6 bases left between them. The CDR3 consists of 14 residues. Looked up from germline, CDR1 is LGHNT and CDR2 is FRNRAP. The CDR3 DNA reads TGTGCTAGTGGTTTGGCCAGCGGCACAGATACGCAGTATTTT. Amino acid sequence: CASGLASGTDTQYF.

The rearrangement joins TRBV7-9 to TRBJ2-5, with no clear D. With 5 bases removed from V and 1 base from J, the gap between germline ends came to 20 bases. Germline V gene data show CDR1 as SEHNR and CDR2 as FQNEAQ (reference sequence). This CDR3 has 17 amino acids. CDR3 DNA: TGTGCCAGCAGCCCTAGAGGTGCAGAACCCTTCCAAGAGACCCAGTACTTC. This codes for CASSPRGAEPFQETQYF.

CDR3 in DNA: TGTGCCAGCAGCTTACAGGGGGCATTCGAAGTGGGGACCCAGTACTTC. Residues: CASSLQGAFEVGTQYF. The chain carries TRBV7-9 and TRBJ2-5; TRBD1 matches 8 bases. This CDR3 is 16 amino acids long. Unmatched junction bases numbered 12, after V lost 2 bases and J lost 7 bases. Germline CDR1 reads SEHNR; CDR2 reads FQNEAQ (reference sequence).

This clonotype was detected many times. The rearrangement joins TRBV12-3 or TRBV12-4 to TRBJ2-7, with D possibly being TRBD1 (6 bases). The germline V and J ends were trimmed by 4 bases and 4 bases, with 11 bases remaining between them. CDR3 length: 13 amino acids. CDR3 amino acids: CASSSGTPYEQYF. CDR3 nucleotides: TGTGCCAGCAGTTCCGGGACACCTTACGAGCAGTACTTC.

This clonotype was recorded only once. The rearrangement links TRBV6-1 to TRBJ2-1; the D is unclear. This CDR3 spans 17 amino acids. The germline V gene encodes CDR1 MNHNS and CDR2 SASEGT. The V and J ends lost 5 bases and 0 bases respectively, with 17 bases between them. CDR3: CASSRVSSFSSYNEQFF. CDR3 sequence (DNA): TGTGCCAGCAGTCGCGTCTCCTCGTTTAGCTCCTACAATGAGCAGTTCTTC.

This clonotype was recorded once. This sequence joins TRBV7-2 and TRBJ1-2; TRBD1 matches at 9 bases. V shed 5 bases and J 0 bases; nucleotides not matched to a gene: 7. Germline V lookup: CDR1 SGHTA, CDR2 FQGNSA. The CDR3 has 16 amino acids. CDR3 residues: CASSAWDRVPNYGYTF. The DNA of the CDR3 is TGTGCCAGCAGCGCCTGGGACAGGGTGCCTAACTATGGCTACACCTTC.

DNA for the CDR3: TGTGCCAGCAGCCAAACACACCTCATCTCCTACGAGCAGTACTTC. The encoded protein is CASSQTHLISYEQYF. The chain couples TRBV14 to TRBJ2-7; D is unresolved. The CDR3 length is 15 residues. CDR1 SGHDN and CDR2 FVKESK come from the germline V gene. Trimming pared 2 bases from V and 0 bases from J, leaving 11 bases between.

This clonotype was observed once. V is TRBV10-3 and J is TRBJ2-2; 15 bases match TRBD2. The ends lost 2 bases at V and 4 bases at J; junction bases unmatched: 5. The CDR3 totals 18 residues. CDR1 is ENHRY and CDR2 is SYGVKD in the germline V gene. The CDR3 sequence: CAISEGLAGGPGTGELFF. The CDR3 nucleotides are TGTGCCATCAGTGAGGGACTAGCGGGGGGGCCGGGCACCGGGGAGCTGTTTTTT.

V gene TRBV13 combines with J gene TRBJ2-7; D possibly uses TRBD1 or TRBD2 (5 bases each). The CDR3 has 14 amino acids. The germline V gene has CDR1 PRHDT and CDR2 FYEKMQ (reference sequence). V dropped 5 bases and J dropped 4 bases, with 15 bases sitting between them. For the CDR3, the DNA is TGTGCCAGCAGCCCAGGGACCAGGAGGTACGAGCAGTACTTC. Residues: CASSPGTRRYEQYF.

This clonotype came up a few times. The gene calls are TRBV29-1 and TRBJ1-1, with D perhaps matching TRBD1 (5 bases). Germline CDR1 reads SQVTM; CDR2 reads ANQGSEA. The CDR3 contains 13 residues. The V gene lost 0 bases and the J gene lost 5 bases, with 10 bases spanning the gap. The chain's CDR3 is CSVEDLRGTEAFF. Written as DNA, the CDR3 is TGCAGCGTTGAAGATCTTCGGGGGACTGAAGCTTTCTTT.

The rearrangement joins TRBV6-2 or TRBV6-3 to TRBJ1-1, with no clear D. The ends were cut back, 4 bases at V and 3 bases at J, with 9 bases in the middle. Germline assignment: CDR1 MNHEY and CDR2 SVGEGT. The CDR3 consists of 13 residues. CDR3 bases: TGTGCCAGCAGTTTGGGTTTTCACACTGAAGCTTTCTTT. It is translated as CASSLGFHTEAFF.

This clonotype was seen a few times. The CDR3 DNA reads TGTGCCAGCAGCTTGGAATATTCAGGGGCGCGAGAGCAGTACTTC. Encoded protein: CASSLEYSGAREQYF. This chain links TRBV5-6 with TRBJ2-7, with D possibly TRBD1 on 6 matching bases. Germline CDR1 and CDR2: SGHDT and YYEEEE. V was clipped by 0 bases and J by 7 bases, with 17 bases between them. This CDR3 region has 15 residues. The full variable domain, rest sourced from reference TRBV5-6 and TRBJ2-7, is DAGVTQSPTHLIKTRGQQVTLRCSPKSGHDTVSWYQQALGQGPQFIFQYYEEEERQRGNFPDRFSGHQFPNYSSELNVNALLLGDSALYLCASSLEYSGAREQYFGPGTRLTVT.

The chain uses TRBV12-3 or TRBV12-4 and TRBJ2-7; D is possibly TRBD1 (6 bases). Trimming cost V 2 bases and J 7 bases, with 15 bases left between them. The CDR3 loop spans 14 amino acids. This CDR3 is CASSLSQGYYEQYF. The CDR3 DNA reads TGTGCCAGCAGTTTATCCCAGGGGTACTATGAGCAGTACTTC.

This clonotype was found a few times. The chain combines TRBV5-1 with TRBJ2-5; 7 positions match TRBD1. CDR3 size: 14 residues. The V and J ends lost 4 bases and 4 bases, in that order; junction bases with no gene match: 7. Per the germline V gene, CDR1 is SGHRS and CDR2 is YFSETQ. For the CDR3, the DNA is TGCGCCAGCAGCACGGACAGGCCGGGAGAGACCCAGTACTTC. Translating it yields CASSTDRPGETQYF.

The rearrangement links TRBV5-1 to TRBJ2-2; 9 nucleotides align to TRBD2. Germline V gene sequence: CDR1 SGHRS, CDR2 YFSETQ. V lost 7 bases and J lost 5; bases outside the gene matches: 3. This CDR3 contains 13 residues. CDR3 residues: CASGLASTGELFF. The CDR3 bases are TGCGCCAGCGGACTAGCGTCGACCGGGGAGCTGTTTTTT.